This T cell receptor (beta chain) was sequenced during a study of identical twins. This clonotype showed up just a few times. TCRdb reprocessed the 5' RACE reads via MiXCR and lists one record per CDR3 protein. The top ten clones hold approximately 0.29% of a sample with approximately 1.8 million distinct CDR3 sequences, about 30% of them seen once. The CDR3 runs to 17 residues. The germline V gene has CDR1 MNHEY and CDR2 SMNVEV (reference sequence). V lost 3 bases and J 7 bases, leaving 24 bases between the germline ends. V and J are TRBV27 and TRBJ1-2, with D unresolved. Sequencing used cord blood. This TCR came from a newborn girl in good health. As DNA, the CDR3 is TGTGCCAGCAGTTTCAAACGTGAGGGCCGGGTCTTATTTGGCTACACCTTC. Translated, it gives CASSFKREGRVLFGYTF.